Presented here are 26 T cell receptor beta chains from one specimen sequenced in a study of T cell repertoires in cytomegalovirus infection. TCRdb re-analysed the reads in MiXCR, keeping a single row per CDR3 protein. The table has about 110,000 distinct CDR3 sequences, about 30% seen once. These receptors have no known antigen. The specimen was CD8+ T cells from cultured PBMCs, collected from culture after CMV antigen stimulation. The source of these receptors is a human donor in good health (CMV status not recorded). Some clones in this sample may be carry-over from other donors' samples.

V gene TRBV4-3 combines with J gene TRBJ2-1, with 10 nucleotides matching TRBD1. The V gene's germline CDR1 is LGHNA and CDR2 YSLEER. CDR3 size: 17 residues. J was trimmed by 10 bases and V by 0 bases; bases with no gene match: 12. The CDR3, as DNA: TGCGCCAGCAGCCAAGATGCGTGGGGGACAGGGGTCGTCGAGCAGTTCTTC. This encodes CASSQDAWGTGVVEQFF.

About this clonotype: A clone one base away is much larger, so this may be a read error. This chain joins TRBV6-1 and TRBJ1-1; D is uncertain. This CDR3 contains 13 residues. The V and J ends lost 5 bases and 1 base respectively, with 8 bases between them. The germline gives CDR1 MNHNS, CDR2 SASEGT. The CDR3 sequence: CASSYVANTEAFF. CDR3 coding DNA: TGTGCCAGCAGTTACGTGGCGAACACTGAAGCTTTCTTT.

Here the CDR3 reads CASSPPGPEAFF. The CDR3 DNA reads TGTGCCAGCAGCCCCCCCGGGCCTGAAGCTTTCTTT. This chain links TRBV11-1 with TRBJ1-1; D is undetermined. The CDR3 totals 12 residues. The ends were cut back, 5 bases at V and 6 bases at J, with 10 bases in the middle. Germline CDR1 SGHAT, CDR2 FQDESV (reference sequence).

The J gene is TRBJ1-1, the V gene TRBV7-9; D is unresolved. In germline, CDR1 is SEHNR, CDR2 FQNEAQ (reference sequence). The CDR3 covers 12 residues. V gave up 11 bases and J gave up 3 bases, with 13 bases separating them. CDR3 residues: CAGRAQYTEAFF. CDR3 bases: TGTGCCGGCCGGGCACAGTACACTGAAGCTTTCTTT. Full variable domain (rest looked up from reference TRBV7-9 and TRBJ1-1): DTGVSQNPRHKITKRGQNVTFRCDPISEHNRLYWYRQTLGQGPEFLTYFQNEAQLEKSRLLSDRFSAERPKGSFSTLEIQRTEQGDSAMYLCAGRAQYTEAFFGQGTRLTVV.

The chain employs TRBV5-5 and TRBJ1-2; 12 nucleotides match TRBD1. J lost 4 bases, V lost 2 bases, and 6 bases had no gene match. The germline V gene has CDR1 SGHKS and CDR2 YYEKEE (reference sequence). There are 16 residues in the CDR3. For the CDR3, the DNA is TGTGCCAGCAGCTTAGGGGACAGGGGGCAGAGCTATGGCTACACCTTC. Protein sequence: CASSLGDRGQSYGYTF.

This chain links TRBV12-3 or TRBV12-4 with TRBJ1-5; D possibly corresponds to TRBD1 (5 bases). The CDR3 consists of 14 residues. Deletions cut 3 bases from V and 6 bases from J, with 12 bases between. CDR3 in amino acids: CASSFSLGGQPQHF. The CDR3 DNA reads TGTGCCAGCAGTTTCTCCCTCGGGGGTCAGCCCCAGCATTTT.

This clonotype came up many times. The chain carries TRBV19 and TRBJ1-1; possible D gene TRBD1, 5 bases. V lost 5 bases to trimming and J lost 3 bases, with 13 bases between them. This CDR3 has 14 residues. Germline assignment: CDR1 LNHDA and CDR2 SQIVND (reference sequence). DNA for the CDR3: TGTGCCAGTAGTCGAGACAGCGGGGACACTGAAGCTTTCTTT. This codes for CASSRDSGDTEAFF.

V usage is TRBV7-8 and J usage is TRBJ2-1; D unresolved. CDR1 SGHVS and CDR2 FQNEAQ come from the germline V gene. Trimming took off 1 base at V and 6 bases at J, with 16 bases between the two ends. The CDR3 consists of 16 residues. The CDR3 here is CASSLVSGLIINEQFF. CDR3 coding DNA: TGTGCCAGCAGCTTAGTCTCGGGTCTCATTATCAATGAGCAGTTCTTC.

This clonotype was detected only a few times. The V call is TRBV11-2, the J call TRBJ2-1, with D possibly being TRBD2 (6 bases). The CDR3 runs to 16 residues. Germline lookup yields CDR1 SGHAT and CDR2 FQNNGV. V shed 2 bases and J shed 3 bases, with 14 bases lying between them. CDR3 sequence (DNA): TGTGCCAGCAGCTTATTTCGCGGGGTGGACTACAATGAGCAGTTCTTC. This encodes CASSLFRGVDYNEQFF. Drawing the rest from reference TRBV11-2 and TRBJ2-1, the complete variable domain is EAGVAQSPRYKIIEKRQSVAFWCNPISGHATLYWYQQILGQGPKLLIQFQNNGVVDDSQLPKDRFSAERLKGVDSTLKIQPAKLEDSAVYLCASSLFRGVDYNEQFFGPGTRLTVL.

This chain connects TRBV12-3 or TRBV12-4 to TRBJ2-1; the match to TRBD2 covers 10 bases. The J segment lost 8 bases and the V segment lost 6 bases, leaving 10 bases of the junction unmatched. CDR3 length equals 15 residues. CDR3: CASRISGGAIDEQFF. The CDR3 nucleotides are TGTGCCAGCAGAATAAGCGGGGGGGCCATCGATGAGCAGTTCTTC.

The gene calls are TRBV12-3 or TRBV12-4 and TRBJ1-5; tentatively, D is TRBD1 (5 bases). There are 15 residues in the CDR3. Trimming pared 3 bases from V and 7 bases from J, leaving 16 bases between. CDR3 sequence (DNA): TGTGCCAGCAGTTTGGCAGGGTGGGGCGGGCAGCCCCAGCATTTT. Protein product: CASSLAGWGGQPQHF.

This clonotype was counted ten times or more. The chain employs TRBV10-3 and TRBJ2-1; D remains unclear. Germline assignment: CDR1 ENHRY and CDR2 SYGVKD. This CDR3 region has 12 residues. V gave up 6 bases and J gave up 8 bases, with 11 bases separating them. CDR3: CAISGLEDEQFF. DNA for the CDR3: TGTGCCATCAGCGGATTAGAGGATGAGCAGTTCTTC.

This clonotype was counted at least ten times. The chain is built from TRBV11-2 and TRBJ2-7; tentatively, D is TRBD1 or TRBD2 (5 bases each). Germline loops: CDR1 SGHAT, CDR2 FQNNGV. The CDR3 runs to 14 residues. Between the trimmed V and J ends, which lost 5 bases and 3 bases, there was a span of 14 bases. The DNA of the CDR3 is TGTGCCAGCAGCCAAGGGGCAGGGAGCTACGAGCAGTACTTC. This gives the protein CASSQGAGSYEQYF.

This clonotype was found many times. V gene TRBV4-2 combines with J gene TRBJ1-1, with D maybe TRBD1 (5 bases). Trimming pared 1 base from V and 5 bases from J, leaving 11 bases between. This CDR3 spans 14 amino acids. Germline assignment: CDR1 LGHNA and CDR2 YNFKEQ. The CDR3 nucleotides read TGTGCCAGCAGCCAAGGCCTGGGGCGAACTGAAGCTTTCTTT. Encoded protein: CASSQGLGRTEAFF.

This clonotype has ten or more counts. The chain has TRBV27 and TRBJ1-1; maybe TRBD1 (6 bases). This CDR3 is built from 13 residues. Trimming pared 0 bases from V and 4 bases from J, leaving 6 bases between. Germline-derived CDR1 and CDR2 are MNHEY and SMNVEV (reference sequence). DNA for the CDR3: TGTGCCAGCAGTTTATCCAGGGGCACTGAAGCTTTCTTT. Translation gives CASSLSRGTEAFF.

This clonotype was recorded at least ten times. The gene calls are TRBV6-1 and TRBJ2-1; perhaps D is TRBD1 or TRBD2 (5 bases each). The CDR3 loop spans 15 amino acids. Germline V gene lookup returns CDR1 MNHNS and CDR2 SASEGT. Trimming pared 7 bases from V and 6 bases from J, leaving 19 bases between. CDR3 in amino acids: CASTEGRAGSNEQFF. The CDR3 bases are TGTGCCAGCACTGAGGGGCGAGCTGGAAGCAATGAGCAGTTCTTC.

The CDR3 here is CASSSYPSLAGGTDEQYF. CDR3 sequence (DNA): TGTGCCAGCAGCTCCTACCCCTCTTTAGCGGGGGGGACCGACGAGCAGTACTTC. The chain has TRBV7-2 and TRBJ2-7, with 11 bases fitting TRBD2. Trimming removed 4 bases from V and 5 bases from J; junction bases left unmatched: 16. In germline, CDR1 is SGHTA, CDR2 FQGNSA. This CDR3 spans 18 amino acids.

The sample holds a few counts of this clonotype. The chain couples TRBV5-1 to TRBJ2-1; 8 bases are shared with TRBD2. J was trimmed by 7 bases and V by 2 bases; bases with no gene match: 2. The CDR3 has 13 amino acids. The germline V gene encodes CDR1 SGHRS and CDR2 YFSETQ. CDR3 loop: CASSFSGVNEQFF. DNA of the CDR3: TGCGCCAGCAGCTTTAGCGGGGTGAATGAGCAGTTCTTC.

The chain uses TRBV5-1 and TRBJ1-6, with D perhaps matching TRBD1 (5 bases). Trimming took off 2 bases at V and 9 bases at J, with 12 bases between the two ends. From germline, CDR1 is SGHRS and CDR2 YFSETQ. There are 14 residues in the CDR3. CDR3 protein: CASSFGQGGSPLHF. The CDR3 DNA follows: TGCGCCAGCAGCTTTGGCCAGGGTGGTTCACCCCTCCACTTT.

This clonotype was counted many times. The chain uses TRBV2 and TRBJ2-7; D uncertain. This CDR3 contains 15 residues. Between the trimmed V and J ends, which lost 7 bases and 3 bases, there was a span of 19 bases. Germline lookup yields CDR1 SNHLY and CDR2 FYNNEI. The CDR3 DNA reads TGTGCCAGCACCTCTGGCCCCAATCCATTCTACGAGCAGTACTTC. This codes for CASTSGPNPFYEQYF.

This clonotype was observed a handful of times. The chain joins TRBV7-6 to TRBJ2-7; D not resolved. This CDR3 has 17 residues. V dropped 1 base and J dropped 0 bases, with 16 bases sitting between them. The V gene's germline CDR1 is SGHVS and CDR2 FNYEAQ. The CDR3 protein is CASSLEVSPQTSYEQYF. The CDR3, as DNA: TGTGCCAGCAGCTTAGAAGTTTCCCCCCAAACCTCCTACGAGCAGTACTTC.

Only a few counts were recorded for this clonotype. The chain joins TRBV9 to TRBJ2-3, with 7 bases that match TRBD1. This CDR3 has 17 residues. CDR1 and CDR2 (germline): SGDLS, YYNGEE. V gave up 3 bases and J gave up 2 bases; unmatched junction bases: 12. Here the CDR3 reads CASSEMMGQIFTDTQYF. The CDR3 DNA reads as TGTGCCAGCAGCGAGATGATGGGACAGATTTTCACAGATACGCAGTATTTT.

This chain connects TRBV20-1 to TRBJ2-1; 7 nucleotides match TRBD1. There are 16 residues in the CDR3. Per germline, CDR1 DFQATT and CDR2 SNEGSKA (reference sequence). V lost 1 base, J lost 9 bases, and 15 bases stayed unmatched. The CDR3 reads CSARAPDRPPIGEQFF. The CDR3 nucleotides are TGCAGTGCTAGAGCCCCGGACAGGCCGCCGATCGGTGAGCAGTTCTTC.

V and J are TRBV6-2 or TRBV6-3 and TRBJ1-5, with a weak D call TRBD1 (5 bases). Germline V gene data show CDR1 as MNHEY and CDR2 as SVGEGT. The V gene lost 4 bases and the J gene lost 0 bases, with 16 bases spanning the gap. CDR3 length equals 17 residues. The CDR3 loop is CASSWSGSPSSNQPQHF. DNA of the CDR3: TGTGCCAGCAGTTGGTCAGGGAGCCCTTCTAGCAATCAGCCCCAGCATTTT.

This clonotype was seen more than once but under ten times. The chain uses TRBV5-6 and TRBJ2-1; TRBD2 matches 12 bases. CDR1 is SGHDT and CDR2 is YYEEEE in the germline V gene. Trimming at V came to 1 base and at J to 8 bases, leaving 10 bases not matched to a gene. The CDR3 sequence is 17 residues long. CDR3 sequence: CASSLLASGGALDEQFF. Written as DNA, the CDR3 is TGTGCCAGCAGCTTGTTGGCTAGCGGGGGGGCCTTGGATGAGCAGTTCTTC.

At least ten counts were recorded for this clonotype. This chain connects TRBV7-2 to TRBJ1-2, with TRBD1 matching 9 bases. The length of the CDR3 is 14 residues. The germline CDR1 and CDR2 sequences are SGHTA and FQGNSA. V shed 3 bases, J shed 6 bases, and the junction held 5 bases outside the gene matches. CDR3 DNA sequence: TGTGCCAGCAGCTTTTGGACAGGGGCTGATGGCTACACCTTC. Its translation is CASSFWTGADGYTF.